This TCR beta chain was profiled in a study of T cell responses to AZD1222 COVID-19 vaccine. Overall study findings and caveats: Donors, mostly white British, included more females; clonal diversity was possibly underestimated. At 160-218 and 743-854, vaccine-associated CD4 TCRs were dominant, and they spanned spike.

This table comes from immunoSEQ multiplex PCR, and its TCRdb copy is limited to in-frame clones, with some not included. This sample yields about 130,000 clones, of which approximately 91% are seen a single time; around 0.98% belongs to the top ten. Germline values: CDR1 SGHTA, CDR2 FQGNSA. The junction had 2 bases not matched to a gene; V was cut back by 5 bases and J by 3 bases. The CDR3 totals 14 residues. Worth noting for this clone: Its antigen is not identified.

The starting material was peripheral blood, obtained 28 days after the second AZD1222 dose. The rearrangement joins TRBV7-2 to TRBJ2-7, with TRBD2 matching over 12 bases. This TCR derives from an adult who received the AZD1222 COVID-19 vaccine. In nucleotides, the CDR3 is TGTGCCAGCAGCGCGACTAGCGGGGGCTACGAGCAGTACTTC. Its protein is CASSATSGGYEQYF.